This TCR beta chain is drawn from a study of control samples from healthy donors and cancer patients. Germline V gives CDR1 SNHLY, CDR2 FYNNEI. V shed 7 bases and J 0 bases; nucleotides not matched to a gene: 21. The CDR3 is 22 residues long. The method was immunoSEQ multiplex PCR; TCRdb's version includes in-frame clones alone and lacks a portion of them. The data hold approximately 140,000 clones, with about nine tenths observed a single time. This sequence joins TRBV2 and TRBJ2-4; TRBD2 matches at 13 bases. The source of this sequence is a young man in good health. Sample: blood. The CDR3 here is CASMIDSSTSGRDTLAKNIQYF. Written as DNA, the CDR3 is TGTGCCAGCATGATCGATAGTAGTACTAGCGGGAGGGATACACTAGCCAAAAACATTCAGTACTTC.